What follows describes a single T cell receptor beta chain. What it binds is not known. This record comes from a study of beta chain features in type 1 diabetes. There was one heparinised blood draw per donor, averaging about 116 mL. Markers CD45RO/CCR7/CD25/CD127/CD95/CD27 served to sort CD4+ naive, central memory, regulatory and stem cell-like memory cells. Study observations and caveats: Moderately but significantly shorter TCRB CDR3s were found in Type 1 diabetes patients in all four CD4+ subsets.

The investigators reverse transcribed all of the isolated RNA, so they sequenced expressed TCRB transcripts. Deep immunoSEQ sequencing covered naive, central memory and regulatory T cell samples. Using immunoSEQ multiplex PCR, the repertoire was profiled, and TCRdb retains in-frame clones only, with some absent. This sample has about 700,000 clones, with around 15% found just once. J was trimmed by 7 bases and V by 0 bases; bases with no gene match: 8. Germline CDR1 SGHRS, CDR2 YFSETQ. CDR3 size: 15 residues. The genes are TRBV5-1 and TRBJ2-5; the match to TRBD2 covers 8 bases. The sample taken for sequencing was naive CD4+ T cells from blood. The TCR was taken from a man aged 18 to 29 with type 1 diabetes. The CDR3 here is CASSLERGNIATQYF. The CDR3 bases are TGCGCCAGCAGCTTGGAGCGGGGGAATATCGCGACCCAGTACTTC. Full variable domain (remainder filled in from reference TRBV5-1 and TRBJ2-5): KAGVTQTPRYLIKTRGQQVTLSCSPISGHRSVSWYQQTPGQGLQFLFEYFSETQRNKGNFPGRFSGRQFSNSRSEMNVSTLELGDSALYLCASSLERGNIATQYFGPGTRLLVL.